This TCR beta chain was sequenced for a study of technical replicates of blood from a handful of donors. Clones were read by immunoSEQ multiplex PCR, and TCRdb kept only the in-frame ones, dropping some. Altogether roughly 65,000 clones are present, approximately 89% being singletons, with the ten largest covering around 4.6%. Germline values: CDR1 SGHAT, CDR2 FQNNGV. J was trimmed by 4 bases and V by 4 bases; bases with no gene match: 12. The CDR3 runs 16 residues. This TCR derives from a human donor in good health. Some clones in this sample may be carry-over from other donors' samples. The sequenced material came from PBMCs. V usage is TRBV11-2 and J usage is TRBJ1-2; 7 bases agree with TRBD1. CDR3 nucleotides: TGTGCCAGCAGCTCCCTTAAGACAGGGTGGGCCTATGGCTACACCTTC. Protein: CASSSLKTGWAYGYTF. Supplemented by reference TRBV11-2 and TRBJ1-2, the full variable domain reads EAGVAQSPRYKIIEKRQSVAFWCNPISGHATLYWYQQILGQGPKLLIQFQNNGVVDDSQLPKDRFSAERLKGVDSTLKIQPAKLEDSAVYLCASSSLKTGWAYGYTFGSGTRLTVV.